This T cell receptor beta chain was sequenced in a study of blood T cell repertoires in COVID-19. Across the whole study: Sources were T cells, B-cell-depleted T cells, or PBMCs; the material itself was cDNA or gDNA.

Germline assignment: CDR1 MNHEY and CDR2 SMNVEV (reference sequence). The V gene end was trimmed by 1 base and the J gene end by 5 bases; junction bases not matched to a gene: 12. This CDR3 is built from 17 residues. Residents of 24 US areas, aged about 18 to 89 years, made up the participants. Some clones are missing from TCRdb's copy, which holds only in-frame ones; the method was immunoSEQ multiplex PCR. The table has about 150,000 clones, over 80% seen once. The specimen sequenced was PBMCs or T cells enriched from blood (not recorded which). The rearrangement joins TRBV27 to TRBJ1-1, with 8 bases that match TRBD1. This TCR came from a man in his 70s who had been exposed to COVID-19. In DNA, the CDR3 is TGTGCCAGCAGTTTATTAGCCGCCCCGGGACAGGTTACTGAAGCTTTCTTT. This sequence encodes CASSLLAAPGQVTEAFF.